A single sample gave rise to the 10 T cell receptor beta chains below, sequenced in a study of long-term antiretroviral therapy in people with HIV. The assay used was immunoSEQ (version v3.0), run at survey level. The method was immunoSEQ multiplex PCR; TCRdb's version includes in-frame clones alone and lacks a portion of them. This sample has 25,000 to 35,000 clones; around 95% occur once, and the top ten carry about 3.4%. This material consisted of unsorted PBMCs, taken 5.3 years after starting antiretroviral therapy. The receptors stem from a man aged 50 to 59 with HIV.

CDR3: CAWDSGTARNNYGYTF. CDR3 coding DNA: TGTGCCTGGGACTCCGGGACAGCAAGGAACAACTATGGCTACACCTTC. The genes are TRBV30 and TRBJ1-2; 7 bases line up with TRBD1. Germline assignment: CDR1 GTSNPN and CDR2 SVGIG (reference sequence). The CDR3 sequence is 16 residues long. The V segment lost 5 bases and the J segment 2 bases; nucleotides outside the gene matches: 14.

The rearrangement uses TRBV4-3 and TRBJ1-2; no clear D gene. The CDR3 loop spans 16 amino acids. V was clipped by 0 bases and J by 2 bases, with 13 bases between them. CDR1 is LGHNA, CDR2 YSLEER, per germline. For the CDR3, the DNA is TGCGCCAGCAGCCAAGATGAGGCAGTGTCGAACTATGGCTACACCTTC. It specifies CASSQDEAVSNYGYTF.

The chain carries TRBV2 and TRBJ2-2; D unclear. Between the trimmed V and J ends, which lost 1 base and 7 bases, there was a span of 13 bases. In germline, CDR1 is SNHLY, CDR2 FYNNEI. The CDR3 is 15 residues long. The CDR3 loop reads CASSEEGRRDGELFF. The CDR3 region has the DNA TGTGCCAGCAGTGAAGAGGGCAGAAGGGACGGGGAGCTGTTTTTT.

V is TRBV5-1 and J is TRBJ2-7; 9 bases line up with TRBD1. The CDR3 totals 16 residues. With 4 bases clipped from V and 1 base from J, the junction kept 9 bases outside the gene matches. Germline V gene sequence: CDR1 SGHRS, CDR2 YFSETQ. The CDR3 nucleotides read TGCGCCAGCAGCCTTTCTCCGGGACAGGGTTCCTACGAGCAGTACTTC. Protein: CASSLSPGQGSYEQYF.

In DNA form, the CDR3 reads TGTGCCAGCAGCTTAGCTGGGACAGGGCCCGGAAACACCATATATTTT. This encodes CASSLAGTGPGNTIYF. The J gene is TRBJ1-3, the V gene TRBV7-6; the match to TRBD1 covers 9 bases. V lost 0 bases and J lost 4; bases outside the gene matches: 4. This CDR3 has 16 amino acids. Germline assignment: CDR1 SGHVS and CDR2 FNYEAQ.

This chain's CDR3 is CASSAIVTGELFF. The CDR3 bases are TGTGCCAGCAGTGCCATAGTTACCGGGGAGCTGTTTTTT. J is TRBJ2-2 and V is TRBV25-1; no firm D call. Trimming took 4 bases from V and 5 from J, leaving 8 bases between them. This CDR3 has 13 residues. Germline V gives CDR1 MGHDK, CDR2 SYGVNS.

This clone was seen a few times. This chain links TRBV4-2 with TRBJ2-7; the D gene is possibly TRBD1 (5 bases). CDR1 is LGHNA, CDR2 YNFKEQ, per germline. V shed 0 bases and J shed 2 bases, with 11 bases lying between them. There are 15 residues in the CDR3. The chain's CDR3 is CASSQDHQGPYEQYF. CDR3 DNA sequence: TGTGCCAGCAGCCAAGATCACCAGGGCCCCTACGAGCAGTACTTC.

The chain joins TRBV6-5 to TRBJ1-3; TRBD1 matches at 8 bases. V shed 2 bases, J shed 5 bases, and the junction held 2 bases outside the gene matches. Germline V gene lookup returns CDR1 MNHEY and CDR2 SVGAGI. The CDR3 loop spans 14 amino acids. CDR3 in amino acids: CASSYGQGRNTIYF. CDR3 DNA sequence: TGTGCCAGCAGTTACGGACAGGGAAGAAACACCATATATTTT.

The chain has TRBV25-1 and TRBJ2-3; 8 bases fit TRBD2. V lost 8 bases to trimming and J lost 8 bases; unmatched junction nucleotides: 9. The germline gives CDR1 MGHDK, CDR2 SYGVNS. This CDR3 has 13 residues. Written as DNA, the CDR3 is TGTGCCAGCTCAATGGCGGGGGGTCCTACGCAGTATTTT. It encodes CASSMAGGPTQYF.

The chain recombines TRBV11-2 with TRBJ1-3; the match to TRBD1 covers 12 bases. The CDR3 consists of 19 residues. The V and J ends lost 5 bases and 1 base, in that order; junction bases with no gene match: 12. Germline-derived CDR1 and CDR2 are SGHAT and FQNNGV. The CDR3 sequence: CASSRSGTGGSRSGNTIYF. The CDR3 DNA follows: TGTGCCAGCAGCCGATCCGGGACAGGGGGCAGTCGGTCTGGAAACACCATATATTTT.